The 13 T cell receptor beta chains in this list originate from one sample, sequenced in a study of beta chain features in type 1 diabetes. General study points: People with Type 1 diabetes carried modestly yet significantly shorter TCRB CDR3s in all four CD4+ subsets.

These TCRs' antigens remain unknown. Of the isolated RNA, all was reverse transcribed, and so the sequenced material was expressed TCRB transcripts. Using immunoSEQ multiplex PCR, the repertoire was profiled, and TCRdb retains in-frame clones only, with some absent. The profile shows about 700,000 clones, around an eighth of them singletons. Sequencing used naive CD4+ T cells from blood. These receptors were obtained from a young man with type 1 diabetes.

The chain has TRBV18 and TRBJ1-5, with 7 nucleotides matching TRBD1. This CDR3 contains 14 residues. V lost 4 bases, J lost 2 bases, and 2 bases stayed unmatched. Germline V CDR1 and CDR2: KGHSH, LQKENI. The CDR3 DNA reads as TGTGCCAGCTCACGACAGGGAGGCAATCAGCCCCAGCATTTT. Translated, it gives CASSRQGGNQPQHF. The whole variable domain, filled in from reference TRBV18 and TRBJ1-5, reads NAGVMQNPRHLVRRRGQEARLRCSPMKGHSHVYWYRQLPEEGLKFMVYLQKENIIDESGMPKERFSAEFPKEGPSILRIQQVVRGDSAAYFCASSRQGGNQPQHFGDGTRLSIL.

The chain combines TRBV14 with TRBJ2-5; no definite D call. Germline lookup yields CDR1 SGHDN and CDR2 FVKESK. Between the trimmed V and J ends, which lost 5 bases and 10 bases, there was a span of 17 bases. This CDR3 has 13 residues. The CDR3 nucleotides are TGTGCCAGCAGCGACGATGGCGATGTGGGCCAGTACTTC. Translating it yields CASSDDGDVGQYF.

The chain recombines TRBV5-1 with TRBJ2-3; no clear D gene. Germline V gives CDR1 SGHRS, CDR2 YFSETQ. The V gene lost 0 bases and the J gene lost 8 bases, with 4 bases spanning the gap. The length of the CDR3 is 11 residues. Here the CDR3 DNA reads TGCGCCAGCAGCTTGGTGTCTACGCAGTATTTT. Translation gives CASSLVSTQYF.

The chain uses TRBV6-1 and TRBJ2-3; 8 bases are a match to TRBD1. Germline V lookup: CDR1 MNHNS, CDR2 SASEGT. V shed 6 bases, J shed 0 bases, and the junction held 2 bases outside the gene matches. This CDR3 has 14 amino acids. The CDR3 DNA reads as TGTGCCAGCAGACAGGGGGAGAGCACAGATACGCAGTATTTT. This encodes CASRQGESTDTQYF.

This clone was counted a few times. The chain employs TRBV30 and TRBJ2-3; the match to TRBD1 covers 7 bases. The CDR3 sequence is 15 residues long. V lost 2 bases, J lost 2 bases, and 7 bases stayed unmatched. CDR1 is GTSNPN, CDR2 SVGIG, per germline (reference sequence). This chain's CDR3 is CAWSSTGDLTDTQYF. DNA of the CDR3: TGTGCCTGGAGTTCCACAGGGGACCTCACAGATACGCAGTATTTT. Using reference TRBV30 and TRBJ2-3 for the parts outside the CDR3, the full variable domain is SQTIHQWPATLVQPVGSPLSLECTVEGTSNPNLYWYRQAAGRGLQLLFYSVGIGQISSEVPQNLSASRPQDRQFILSSKKLLLSDSGFYLCAWSSTGDLTDTQYFGPGTRLTVL.

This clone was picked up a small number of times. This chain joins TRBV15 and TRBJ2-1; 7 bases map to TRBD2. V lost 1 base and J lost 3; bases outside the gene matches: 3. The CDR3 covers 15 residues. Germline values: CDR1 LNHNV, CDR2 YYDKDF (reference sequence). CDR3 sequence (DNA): TGTGCCACCAGCAGAGGAGGCGGGGGCTACAATGAGCAGTTCTTC. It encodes CATSRGGGGYNEQFF.

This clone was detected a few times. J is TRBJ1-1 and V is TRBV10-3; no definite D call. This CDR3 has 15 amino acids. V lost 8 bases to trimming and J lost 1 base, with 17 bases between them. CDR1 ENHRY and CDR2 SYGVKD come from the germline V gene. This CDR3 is CAILESLTKNTEAFF. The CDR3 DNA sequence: TGTGCCATCCTCGAGAGCCTTACTAAGAACACTGAAGCTTTCTTT.

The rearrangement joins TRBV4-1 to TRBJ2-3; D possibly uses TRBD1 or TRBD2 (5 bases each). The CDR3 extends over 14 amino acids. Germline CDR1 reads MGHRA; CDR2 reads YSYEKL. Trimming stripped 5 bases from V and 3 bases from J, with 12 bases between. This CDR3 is CASSARWGTDTQYF. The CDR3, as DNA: TGCGCCAGCAGCGCGAGATGGGGGACAGATACGCAGTATTTT.

The CDR3 sequence is CASSPLAGSDYGYTF. As DNA, the CDR3 is TGTGCCAGCTCACCACTGGCAGGGTCGGACTATGGCTACACCTTC. The J gene is TRBJ1-2, the V gene TRBV18; TRBD1 might be the D (5 bases). This CDR3 comprises 15 residues. Deletions cut 1 base from V and 3 bases from J, with 12 bases between. CDR1 KGHSH and CDR2 LQKENI come from the germline V gene.

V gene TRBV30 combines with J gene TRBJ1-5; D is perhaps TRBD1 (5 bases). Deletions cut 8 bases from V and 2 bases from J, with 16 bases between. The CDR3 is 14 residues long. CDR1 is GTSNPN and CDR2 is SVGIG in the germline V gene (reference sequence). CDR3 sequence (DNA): TGTGCCGGATCTCTAGCGGGGGGCAATCAGCCCCAGCATTTT. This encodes CAGSLAGGNQPQHF.

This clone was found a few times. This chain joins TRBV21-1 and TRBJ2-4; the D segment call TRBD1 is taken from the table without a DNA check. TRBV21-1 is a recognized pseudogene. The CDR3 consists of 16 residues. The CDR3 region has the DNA TGTGCCACCCAGAACGGACAGTCCACCCAGGGGAGCATTCAGTACTTC. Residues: CATQNGQSTQGSIQYF.

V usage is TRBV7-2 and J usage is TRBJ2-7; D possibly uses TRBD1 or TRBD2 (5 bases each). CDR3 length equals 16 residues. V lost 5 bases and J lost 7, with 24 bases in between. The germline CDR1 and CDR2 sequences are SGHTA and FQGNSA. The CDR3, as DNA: TGTGCCAGCAGCCCAGGGTCTTTTTTTGGACGAGGGGAGCAGTACTTC. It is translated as CASSPGSFFGRGEQYF. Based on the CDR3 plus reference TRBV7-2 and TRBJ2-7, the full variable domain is GAGVSQSPSNKVTEKGKDVELRCDPISGHTALYWYRQSLGQGLEFLIYFQGNSAPDKSGLPSDRFSAERTGGSVSTLTIQRTQQEDSAVYLCASSPGSFFGRGEQYFGPGTRLTVT.

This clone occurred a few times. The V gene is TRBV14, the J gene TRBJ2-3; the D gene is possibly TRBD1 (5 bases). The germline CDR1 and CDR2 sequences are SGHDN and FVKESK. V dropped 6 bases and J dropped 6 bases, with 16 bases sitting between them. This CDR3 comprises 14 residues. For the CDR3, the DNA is TGTGCCAGCAGTCCTACCACAGGAGTGGATACGCAGTATTTT. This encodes CASSPTTGVDTQYF. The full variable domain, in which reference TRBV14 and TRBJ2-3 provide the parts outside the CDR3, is EAGVTQFPSHSVIEKGQTVTLRCDPISGHDNLYWYRRVMGKEIKFLLHFVKESKQDESGMPNNRFLAERTGGTYSTLKVQPAELEDSGVYFCASSPTTGVDTQYFGPGTRLTVL.